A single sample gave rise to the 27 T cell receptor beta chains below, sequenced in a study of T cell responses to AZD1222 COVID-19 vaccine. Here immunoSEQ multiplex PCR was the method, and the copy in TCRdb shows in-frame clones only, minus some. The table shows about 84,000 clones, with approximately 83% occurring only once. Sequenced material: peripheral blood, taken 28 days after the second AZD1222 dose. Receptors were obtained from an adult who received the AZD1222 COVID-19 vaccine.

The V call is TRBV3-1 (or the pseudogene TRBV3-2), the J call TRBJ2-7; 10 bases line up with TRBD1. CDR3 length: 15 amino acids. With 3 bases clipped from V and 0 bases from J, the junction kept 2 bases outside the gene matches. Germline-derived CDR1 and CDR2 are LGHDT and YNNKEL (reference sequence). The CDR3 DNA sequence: TGTGCCAGCAGCCAGGGGACAGGGGTCTCCTACGAGCAGTACTTC. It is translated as CASSQGTGVSYEQYF.

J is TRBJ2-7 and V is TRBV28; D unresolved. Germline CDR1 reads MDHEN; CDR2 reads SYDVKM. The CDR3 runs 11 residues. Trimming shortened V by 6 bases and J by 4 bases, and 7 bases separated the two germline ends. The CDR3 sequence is CASSRTYEQYF. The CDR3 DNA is TGTGCCAGCAGCCGAACTTACGAGCAGTACTTC.

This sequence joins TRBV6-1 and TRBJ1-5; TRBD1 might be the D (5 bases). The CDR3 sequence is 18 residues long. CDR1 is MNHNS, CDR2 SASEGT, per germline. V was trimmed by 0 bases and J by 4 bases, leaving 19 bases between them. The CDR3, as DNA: TGTGCCAGCAGTGAAGCGCTAGGTAGGCAATGGGGGAATCAGCCCCAGCATTTT. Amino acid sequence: CASSEALGRQWGNQPQHF.

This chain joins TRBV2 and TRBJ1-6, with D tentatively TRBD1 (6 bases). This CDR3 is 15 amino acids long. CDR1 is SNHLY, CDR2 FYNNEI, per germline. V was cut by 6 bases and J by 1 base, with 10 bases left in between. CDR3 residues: CASRRGGSYNSPLHF. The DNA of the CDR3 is TGTGCCAGCAGGAGGGGGGGATCCTATAATTCACCCCTCCACTTT.

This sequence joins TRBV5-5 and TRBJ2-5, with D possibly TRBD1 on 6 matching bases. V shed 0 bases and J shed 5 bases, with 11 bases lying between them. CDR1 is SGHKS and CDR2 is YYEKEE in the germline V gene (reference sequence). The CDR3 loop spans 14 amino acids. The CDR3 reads CASSLDRVLETQYF. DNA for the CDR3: TGTGCCAGCAGCTTGGACAGGGTTTTGGAGACCCAGTACTTC.

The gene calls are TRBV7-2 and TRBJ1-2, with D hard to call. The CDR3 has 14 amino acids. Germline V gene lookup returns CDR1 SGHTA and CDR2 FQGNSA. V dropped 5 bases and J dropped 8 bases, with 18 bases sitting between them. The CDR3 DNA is TGTGCCAGCAGCCCCAGATCGGAATTACGGGGCTACACCTTC. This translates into CASSPRSELRGYTF.

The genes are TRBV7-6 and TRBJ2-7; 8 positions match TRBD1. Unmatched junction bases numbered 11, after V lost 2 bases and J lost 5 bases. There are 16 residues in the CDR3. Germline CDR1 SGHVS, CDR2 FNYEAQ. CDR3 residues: CASSLIPGPGGDEQYF. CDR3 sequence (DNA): TGTGCCAGCAGCTTAATTCCAGGGCCAGGGGGCGACGAGCAGTACTTC.

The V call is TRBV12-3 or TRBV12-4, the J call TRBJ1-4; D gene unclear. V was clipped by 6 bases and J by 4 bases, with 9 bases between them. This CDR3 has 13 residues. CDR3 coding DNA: TGTGCCAGCAGAAGCCAGTTTAATGAAAAACTGTTTTTT. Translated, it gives CASRSQFNEKLFF.

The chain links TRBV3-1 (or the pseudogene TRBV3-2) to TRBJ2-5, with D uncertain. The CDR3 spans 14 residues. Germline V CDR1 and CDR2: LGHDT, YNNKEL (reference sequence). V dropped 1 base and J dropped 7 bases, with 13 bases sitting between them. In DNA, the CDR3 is TGTGCCAGCAGCCAAGGTCACTGGGTGGGGACCCAGTACTTC. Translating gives CASSQGHWVGTQYF.

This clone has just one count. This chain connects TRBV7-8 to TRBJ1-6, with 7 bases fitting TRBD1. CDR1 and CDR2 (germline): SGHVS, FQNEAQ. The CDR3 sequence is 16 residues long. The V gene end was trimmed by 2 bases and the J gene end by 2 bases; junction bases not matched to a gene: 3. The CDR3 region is CASSLIGQAYNSPLHF. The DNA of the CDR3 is TGTGCCAGCAGCTTAATAGGACAGGCCTATAATTCACCCCTCCACTTT. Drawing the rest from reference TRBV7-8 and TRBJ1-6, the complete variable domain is GAGVSQSPRYKVAKRGQDVALRCDPISGHVSLFWYQQALGQGPEFLTYFQNEAQLDKSGLPSDRFFAERPEGSVSTLKIQRTQQEDSAVYLCASSLIGQAYNSPLHFGNGTRLTVT.

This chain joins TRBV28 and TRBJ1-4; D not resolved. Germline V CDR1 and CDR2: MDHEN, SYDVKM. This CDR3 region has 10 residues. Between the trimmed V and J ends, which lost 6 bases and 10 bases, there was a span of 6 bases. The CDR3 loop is CASSSGKLFF. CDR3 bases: TGTGCCAGCAGCAGCGGAAAACTGTTTTTT.

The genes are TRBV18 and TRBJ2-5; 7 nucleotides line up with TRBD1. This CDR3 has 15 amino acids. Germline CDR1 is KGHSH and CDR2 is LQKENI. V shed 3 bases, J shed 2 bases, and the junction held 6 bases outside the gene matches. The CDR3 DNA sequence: TGTGCCAGCTCACCCTTAGCAGGGGGTCAAGAGACCCAGTACTTC. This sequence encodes CASSPLAGGQETQYF.

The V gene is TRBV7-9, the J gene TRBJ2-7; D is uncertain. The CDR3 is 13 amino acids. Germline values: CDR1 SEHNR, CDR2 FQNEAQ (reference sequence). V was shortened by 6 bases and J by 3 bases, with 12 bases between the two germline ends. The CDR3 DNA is TGTGCCAGCAGTCTACGGGCTAACTACGAGCAGTACTTC. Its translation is CASSLRANYEQYF. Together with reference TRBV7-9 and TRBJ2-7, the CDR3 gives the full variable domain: DTGVSQNPRHKITKRGQNVTFRCDPISEHNRLYWYRQTLGQGPEFLTYFQNEAQLEKSRLLSDRFSAERPKGSFSTLEIQRTEQGDSAMYLCASSLRANYEQYFGPGTRLTVT.

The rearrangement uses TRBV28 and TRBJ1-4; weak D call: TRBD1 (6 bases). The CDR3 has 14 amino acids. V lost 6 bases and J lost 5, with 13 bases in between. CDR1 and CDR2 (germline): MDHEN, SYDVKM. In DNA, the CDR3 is TGTGCCAGCAGAACCGGGACAAACAATGAAAAACTGTTTTTT. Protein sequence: CASRTGTNNEKLFF.

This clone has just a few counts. The chain's CDR3 is CASSGRDSIYEQYF. The CDR3 DNA reads as TGTGCCAGCAGCGGAAGGGACAGTATCTACGAGCAGTACTTC. This chain uses TRBV11-2 with TRBJ2-7, with TRBD1 matching 7 bases. The CDR3 extends over 14 amino acids. The J segment lost 3 bases and the V segment lost 5 bases, leaving 7 bases of the junction unmatched. Germline assignment: CDR1 SGHAT and CDR2 FQNNGV.

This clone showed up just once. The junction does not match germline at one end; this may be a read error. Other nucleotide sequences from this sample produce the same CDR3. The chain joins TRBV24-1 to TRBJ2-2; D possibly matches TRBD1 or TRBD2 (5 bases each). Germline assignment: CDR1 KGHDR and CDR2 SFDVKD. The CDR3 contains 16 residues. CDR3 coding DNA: TGTCCCACCAGTCCCCCCGGGACCGGGACGACCGGGGAGCTGTTTTTT. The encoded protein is CPTSPPGTGTTGELFF.

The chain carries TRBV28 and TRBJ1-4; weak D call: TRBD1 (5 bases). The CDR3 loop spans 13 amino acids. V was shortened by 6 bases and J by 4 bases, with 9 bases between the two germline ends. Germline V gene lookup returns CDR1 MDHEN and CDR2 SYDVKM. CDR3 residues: CASRGRGNEKLFF. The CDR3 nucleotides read TGTGCCAGCAGGGGACGGGGTAATGAAAAACTGTTTTTT.

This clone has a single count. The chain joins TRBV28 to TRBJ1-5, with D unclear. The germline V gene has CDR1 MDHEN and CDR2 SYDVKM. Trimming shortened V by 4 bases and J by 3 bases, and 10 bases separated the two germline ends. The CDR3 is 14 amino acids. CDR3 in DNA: TGTGCCAGCAGTTCGCCACAGTCCAATCAGCCCCAGCATTTT. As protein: CASSSPQSNQPQHF. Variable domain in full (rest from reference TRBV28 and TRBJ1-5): DVKVTQSSRYLVKRTGEKVFLECVQDMDHENMFWYRQDPGLGLRLIYFSYDVKMKEKGDIPEGYSVSREKKERFSLILESASTNQTSMYLCASSSPQSNQPQHFGDGTRLSIL.

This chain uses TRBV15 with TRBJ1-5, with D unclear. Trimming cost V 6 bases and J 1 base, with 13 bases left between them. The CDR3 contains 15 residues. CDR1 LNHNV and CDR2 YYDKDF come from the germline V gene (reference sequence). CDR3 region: CATSRTTGSNQPQHF. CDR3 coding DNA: TGTGCCACCAGTAGGACGACGGGGAGCAATCAGCCCCAGCATTTT.

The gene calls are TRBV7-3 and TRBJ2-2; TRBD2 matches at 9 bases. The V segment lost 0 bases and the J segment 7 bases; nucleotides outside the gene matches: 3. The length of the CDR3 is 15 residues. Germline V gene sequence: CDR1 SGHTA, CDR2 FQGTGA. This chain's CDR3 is CASSLTAGGIGELFF. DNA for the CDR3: TGTGCCAGCAGCTTAACAGCGGGGGGAATCGGGGAGCTGTTTTTT.

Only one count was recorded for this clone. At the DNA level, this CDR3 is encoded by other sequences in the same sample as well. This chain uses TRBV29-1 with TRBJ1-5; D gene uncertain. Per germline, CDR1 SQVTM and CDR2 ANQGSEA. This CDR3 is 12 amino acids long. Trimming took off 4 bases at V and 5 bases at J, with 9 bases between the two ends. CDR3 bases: TGCAGCGTTGGAGGGCAAGATCAGCCCCAGCATTTT. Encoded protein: CSVGGQDQPQHF.

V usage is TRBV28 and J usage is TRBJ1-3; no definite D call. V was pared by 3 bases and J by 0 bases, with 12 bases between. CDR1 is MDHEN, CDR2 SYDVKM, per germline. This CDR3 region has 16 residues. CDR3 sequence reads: CASSLSLTSSGNTIYF. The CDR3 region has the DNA TGTGCCAGCAGTTTGTCGCTGACGAGCTCTGGAAACACCATATATTTT.

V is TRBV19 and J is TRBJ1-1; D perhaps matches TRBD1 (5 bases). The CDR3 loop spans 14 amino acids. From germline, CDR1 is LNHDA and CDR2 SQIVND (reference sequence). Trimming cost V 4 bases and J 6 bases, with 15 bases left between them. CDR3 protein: CASSRGQLRAEAFF. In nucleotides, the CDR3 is TGTGCCAGTAGTAGAGGACAATTGCGGGCTGAAGCTTTCTTT.

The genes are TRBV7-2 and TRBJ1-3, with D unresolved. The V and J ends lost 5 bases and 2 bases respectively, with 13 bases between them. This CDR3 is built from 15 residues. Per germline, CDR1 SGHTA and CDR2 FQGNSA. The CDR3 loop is CASSLLERPGNTIYF. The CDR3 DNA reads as TGTGCCAGCAGCCTCCTAGAGCGGCCTGGAAACACCATATATTTT.

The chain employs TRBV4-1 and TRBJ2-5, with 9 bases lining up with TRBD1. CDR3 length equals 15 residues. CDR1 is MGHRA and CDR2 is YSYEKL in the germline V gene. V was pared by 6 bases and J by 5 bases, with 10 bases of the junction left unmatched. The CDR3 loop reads CASSWDRVRGETQYF. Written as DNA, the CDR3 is TGCGCCAGCAGTTGGGACAGGGTCCGCGGGGAGACCCAGTACTTC.

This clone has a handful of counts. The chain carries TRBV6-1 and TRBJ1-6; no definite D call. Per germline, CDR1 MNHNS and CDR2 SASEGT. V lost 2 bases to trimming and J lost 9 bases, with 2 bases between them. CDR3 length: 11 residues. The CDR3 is CASSERSPLHF. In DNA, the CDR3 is TGTGCCAGCAGTGAACGTTCACCCCTCCACTTT.

CDR3 sequence reads: CASSSGAYEQYF. In DNA, the CDR3 is TGTGCCAGCAGTTCCGGGGCCTACGAGCAGTACTTC. The chain is built from TRBV6-5 and TRBJ2-7; tentatively, D is TRBD2 (5 bases). Per the germline V gene, CDR1 is MNHEY and CDR2 is SVGAGI. The CDR3 covers 12 residues. The germline V and J ends were trimmed by 4 bases and 2 bases, with 6 bases remaining between them.